Listed below are T cell receptor beta chains from one sample, sequenced in a study of OX40 agonist ivuxolimab in advanced cancers. Sequenced by immunoSEQ multiplex PCR; TCRdb stores in-frame clones only, minus some. The profile shows tens of thousands of clones, around 90% of them singletons. Specimen: CD4+ or CD8+ T cells sorted from blood, collected in a trial of the OX40 agonist ivuxolimab. The receptors stem from an adult with an advanced solid tumor such as melanoma, head and neck, liver or kidney cancer. CDR3s include the opening cysteine and the closing phenylalanine or tryptophan. Expanded clones are given a class, and other clones once, few, many or no size at all.

V	size	J	CDR3
TRBV2	-	TRBJ1-5	CASSEYPGGRLFRPQHF
TRBV5-1	-	TRBJ2-7	CASSFGRGSYEQYF
TRBV19	few	TRBJ1-5	CASSLSSNQPQHF
TRBV6-4	-	TRBJ2-1	CASSETGNEQFF
TRBV9	-	TRBJ2-2	CASSVGPGELFF
TRBV7-9	-	TRBJ2-3	CASLGWGPDRTDTQYF
TRBV19	-	TRBJ2-2	CASRATDRGTGELFF
TRBV4-1	-	TRBJ2-2	CASSQVRTQSGELFF
TRBV5-4	-	TRBJ1-2	CASSLDTAIYGYTF
TRBV5-4	-	TRBJ2-3	CASSSDEVFSAATDTQYF
TRBV18	-	TRBJ2-5	CASSRSEGPMETQYF
TRBV27	-	TRBJ2-3	CASSLNPGSSTDTQYF
TRBV20-1	once	TRBJ1-1	CSARVNTEAFF
TRBV4-2	-	TRBJ2-5	CASSPNRQETQYF
TRBV14	-	TRBJ2-1	CASSQVEISLNEQFF
TRBV12-2	-	TRBJ2-1	CASRFVWVRHVSYNEQFF
TRBV4-1	-	TRBJ1-1	CASSLRTGMNTEAFF
TRBV6-6	-	TRBJ2-1	CASSVTVTYNEQFF
TRBV6-1	-	TRBJ2-5	CASSEGGAAFYQETQYF
TRBV7-9	-	TRBJ1-1	CASSFKGNTEAFF
TRBV5-1	-	TRBJ1-4	CASSKAAAWDEKLFF
TRBV6-5	-	TRBJ1-2	CASSPSLTGNYGYTF
TRBV5-8	-	TRBJ1-3	CASSLYSQPGNTIYF
TRBV30	-	TRBJ2-1	CAWSVGGTYNEQFF
TRBV28	-	TRBJ2-3	CASSRKLLTTDTQYF
TRBV9	-	TRBJ2-2	CASSVGQGAAGELFF
TRBV19	-	TRBJ1-1	CASREAPGASEAFF
TRBV5-4	-	TRBJ2-7	CASSFLTPAGEQYF
TRBV2	-	TRBJ2-6	CASSVDRASSGANVLTF
TRBV15	-	TRBJ2-7	CATSSLEGGASYEQYF
TRBV7-9	-	TRBJ2-7	CASSLGQGAFVEQYF
TRBV2	few	TRBJ2-3	CASSSQARADTQYF
TRBV2	-	TRBJ2-3	CASSEEGTDTQYF
TRBV7-9	few	TRBJ1-1	CASSPLGRDTEAFF
TRBV4-3	-	TRBJ1-1	CASSHLEGRTEAFF
TRBV9	-	TRBJ2-2	CASSVLSGGAANTGELFF
TRBV7-2	once	TRBJ2-7	CASSLEFQGQGADEQYF
TRBV7-6	-	TRBJ2-5	CASSYRLAGVETQYF
TRBV4-1	few	TRBJ1-2	CASSQDPTGSRYGYTF
TRBV4-1	-	TRBJ2-5	CASSQGLGGGTQYF
TRBV13	-	TRBJ1-2	CASSLRGQGRDYGYTF
TRBV28	-	-	CASSRTFGGGPPEQYF
TRBV6-4	-	TRBJ2-2	CASSDSATTGELFF
TRBV6-6	-	TRBJ2-5	CASSYVQGETQYF
TRBV27	-	TRBJ1-6	CATRGGYNSPLHF
TRBV4-3	-	TRBJ1-5	CASSQDQASGGSQPQHF
TRBV5-6	-	TRBJ2-1	CASSVKGGLTANEQFF
TRBV28	-	TRBJ2-7	CASSNRGWAYEQYF
TRBV2	-	TRBJ1-1	CASSSRDQGTEAFF